The clone carrying this T cell receptor (beta chain) was found a few times. No antigen is known for it. The data belong to a study of T cell repertoires in cytomegalovirus infection. In the study overall: Newly reported HLA-C-restricted and thoroughly characterized HLA-B-restricted CMV epitopes were employed. Carrying CMV and the relevant HLA type showed in public TCR beta signatures. Study results and caveats: Summed public TCR beta family frequency identified CMV carriers bearing the relevant HLA. CMV-specific HLA-C-restricted TCR beta clonotypes dominated the ex vivo response.

TCRdb recomputed calls from the reads with MiXCR, one row per CDR3 protein. Among 50,000 to 55,000 distinct CDR3 sequences listed, over 15% were seen once. V lost 1 base and J 5 bases, leaving 11 bases between the germline ends. The germline gives CDR1 SQVTM, CDR2 ANQGSEA. The CDR3 is 13 amino acids. This sequence joins TRBV29-1 and TRBJ2-5; unclear D gene. The clonotype originates from a human donor in good health (CMV status not recorded). Some clones in this sample may be carry-over from other donors' samples. Sequences were derived from CD8+ T cells from cultured PBMCs, sampled from culture after CMV antigen stimulation. Here the CDR3 reads CSVEGLDYETQYF. The CDR3 nucleotides are TGCAGCGTTGAAGGTCTAGATTACGAGACCCAGTACTTC.